This T cell receptor (beta chain) was recovered during a study of T-cell memory formation after mild COVID-19. Background on the study: TCR clusters showed largely donor specificity. Study-wide points: Several responding clones turned up in pre-infection memory, indicating that cross-reactive memory may have taken part. Clones shrinking from day 15 to 85 showed even CD4/CD8 mixes; later expanders tilted CD4+. Contracting CD4+ clones lay largely in CM and EM, with CD8+ ones residing in EMRA.

This clonotype was counted at least ten times. Its antigen is still unknown. TCRdb recomputed calls from the 5' RACE reads with MiXCR, one row per CDR3 protein. The table has under 300,000 distinct CDR3 sequences, about 16% seen once. The CDR3 has 16 residues. The germline CDR1 and CDR2 sequences are SGHDT and YYEEEE. V shed 2 bases and J 7 bases; nucleotides not matched to a gene: 11. The TCR was taken from a man between 18 and 35 years old who had mild COVID-19 (a few samples of this study predate the infection). Cell type and time point are not known. The specimen was PBMCs or a T cell subset sorted from them (not recorded which). V usage is TRBV5-6 and J usage is TRBJ2-2, with 7 bases lining up with TRBD1. CDR3 nucleotide sequence: TGTGCCAGCAGCTTTCGTAGGGACAGCCGAGGCGGGGAGCTGTTTTTT. Encoded protein: CASSFRRDSRGGELFF.